This is a list of T cell receptor beta chains from one sample in a study of cytomegalovirus exposure and HLA in healthy donors. Profiled with immunoSEQ multiplex PCR; TCRdb holds only in-frame clones, not every one. The data hold about 100,000 clones, with more than 65% observed a single time. Sequencing input: PBMCs. The receptors come from a man between 25 and 39 years old in good health and CMV-seronegative. Each CDR3 is given with its conserved first and last residue.

>TRBV6-1|TRBJ1-2
CASSESSRGNGYTF
>TRBV7-2|TRBJ2-7
CASSRPGQGVYEQYF
>TRBV25-1|TRBJ2-7
CASRATSGMQYF
>TRBV6-5|TRBJ1-5
CASSYGGGRTGEHF
>TRBV27|TRBJ2-2
CASSLRQGVLFF
>TRBV30|TRBJ2-7
CAWKVSAGISYEQYF
>TRBV5-1|TRBJ2-2
CASSLERELFF
>TRBV30|TRBJ2-3
CAWSAGGEDTQYF
>TRBV5-6|TRBJ2-3
CASSLQVDTQYF
>TRBV27|TRBJ1-2
CASSLGLNYGYTF
>TRBV7-8|TRBJ2-5
CASSFGQTQYF
>TRBV6-1|TRBJ2-3
CASSDWWGESTDTQYF
>TRBV7-7|TRBJ2-5
CASSYNFQETQYF
>TRBV5-1|TRBJ1-6
CASSFGSSYNSPLHF
>TRBV2|TRBJ2-3
CASSADRSTDTQYF
>TRBV5-1|TRBJ1-1
CASSPGWKGIEAFF
>TRBV5-1|TRBJ2-3
CARRTSGDDTQYF
>TRBV12-5|TRBJ1-2
CASGPRDSVYGYTF
>TRBV6-5|TRBJ2-5
CASRKTSGDAEYF
>TRBV30|TRBJ1-1
CAWSREGTEAFF
>TRBV30|TRBJ1-2
CAFRGGRLWRGYTF
>TRBV27|TRBJ1-2
CASSFQGNYGYTF
>TRBV5-8|TRBJ2-3
CASSPRTPVPTDTQYF